The entry below describes one T cell receptor beta chain. In the authors' workflow: For nucleated cells, counts were estimated from reference gene primer amplification. Using immunoSEQ multiplex PCR, the repertoire was profiled, and TCRdb retains in-frame clones only, with some absent. V, J and clone size derive from that table, while D and trimming were established from the DNA sequence. The table includes 450,000 to 500,000 clones, approximately 85% detected once. The data were obtained in a study of blood T cell repertoires in COVID-19. About the research overall: The United States, Italy and Spain were the sources of the acute and convalescent COVID-19 samples. T cells, B-cell-depleted T cells, or PBMCs supplied cDNA or gDNA.

The V end was cut by 4 bases, the J end by 3 bases, with 15 bases between. The CDR3 has 16 amino acids. Germline CDR1 is LNHDA and CDR2 is SQIVND (reference sequence). The chain couples TRBV19 to TRBJ2-2, with a tentative D call TRBD1 (7 bases). The clonotype originates from a human donor in a cohort sampled during active COVID-19. The sequencing input was peripheral blood. CDR3: CASSTDRRGDTGELFF. CDR3 sequence (DNA): TGTGCCAGTAGTACGGACAGGAGGGGGGACACCGGGGAGCTGTTTTTT.